This TCR beta chain was observed in a study of shared T cell receptors in the human thymus. Profiled with immunoSEQ multiplex PCR; TCRdb holds only in-frame clones, not every one. The top ten clones hold about 0.0094% of a sample with about 710,000 clones, over 75% of them seen once. V was cut by 6 bases and J by 6 bases, with 8 bases left in between. The CDR3 extends over 11 amino acids. Germline V gene lookup returns CDR1 LNHDA and CDR2 SQIVND (reference sequence). This sample also belongs to another study, concerning human thymus T cells. As that report states: Infants, healthy and Finnish, who were having corrective surgery for congenital heart defects served as donors. Related research described thymic repertoires that were highly overlapping among unrelated individuals.

J is TRBJ1-2 and V is TRBV19, with a weak D call TRBD1 (5 bases). The TCR comes from a boy younger than two with a congenital heart defect. Sequenced sample: thymocytes. CDR3 sequence reads: CASSWGHGYTF. In DNA, the CDR3 is TGTGCCAGTAGCTGGGGCCATGGCTACACCTTC.